One and the same sample provided the 25 T cell receptor beta chains below, sequenced in a study of OX40 agonist ivuxolimab in advanced cancers. Method: immunoSEQ multiplex PCR; TCRdb's copy keeps in-frame clones and lacks some. The sample lists about 50,000 clones, around 84% occurring once. Specimen: CD4+ or CD8+ T cells sorted from blood, collected in a trial of the OX40 agonist ivuxolimab. Receptors originate from an adult with an advanced solid tumor such as melanoma, head and neck, liver or kidney cancer.

The chain employs TRBV6-1 and TRBJ1-5, with D unclear. Trimming left V 6 bases short and J 4 bases short, with 16 bases between. CDR3 size: 15 residues. Germline V gene sequence: CDR1 MNHNS, CDR2 SASEGT. The CDR3 region is CASRKEGGRNQPQHF. The CDR3 DNA follows: TGTGCCAGCAGGAAAGAGGGAGGCAGAAATCAGCCCCAGCATTTT.

The chain carries TRBV30 and TRBJ1-6; weak D call: TRBD1 (6 bases). This CDR3 spans 13 amino acids. CDR1 GTSNPN and CDR2 SVGIG come from the germline V gene (reference sequence). Trimming took off 1 base at V and 9 bases at J, with 10 bases between the two ends. Here the CDR3 reads CAWSGGGGSPLHF. The CDR3 DNA sequence: TGTGCCTGGAGTGGAGGGGGAGGTTCACCCCTCCACTTT.

The chain combines TRBV30 with TRBJ2-2; 8 bases agree with TRBD2. This CDR3 is built from 18 residues. J gave up 0 bases and V 1 base, and 10 bases lay outside the gene matches. Per the germline V gene, CDR1 is GTSNPN and CDR2 is SVGIG (reference sequence). CDR3 DNA sequence: TGTGCCTGGAGTGGGGCGGGGGGCCGGAGCCCGAACACCGGGGAGCTGTTTTTT. Its protein is CAWSGAGGRSPNTGELFF.

Regarding this clone: An end of the junction differs from the germline gene, which may be a read error. The chain links TRBV7-6 to TRBJ2-7; D not resolved. The CDR3 sequence is 13 residues long. In germline, CDR1 is SGHVS, CDR2 FNYEAQ. The DNA for the CDR3 is TGTGCCAGCAGCTTTCGAGTATCCTACGGGCAGTACTTC. Its protein product is CASSFRVSYGQYF.

This sequence joins TRBV5-6 and TRBJ2-5; D might be TRBD1 or TRBD2, each matching 5 bases. The CDR3 is 12 residues long. Germline V CDR1 and CDR2: SGHDT, YYEEEE. Trimming pared 4 bases from V and 5 bases from J, leaving 9 bases between. CDR3: CASSLRGETQYF. DNA for the CDR3: TGTGCCAGCAGCCTGAGGGGTGAGACCCAGTACTTC.

The chain uses TRBV19 and TRBJ1-2, with D perhaps matching TRBD1 (6 bases). Trimming took off 5 bases at V and 0 bases at J, with 10 bases between the two ends. Germline V gene lookup returns CDR1 LNHDA and CDR2 SQIVND (reference sequence). The CDR3 loop spans 14 amino acids. CDR3 sequence reads: CASSPRQANYGYTF. As DNA, the CDR3 is TGTGCCAGTAGTCCCCGACAGGCTAACTATGGCTACACCTTC.

This chain joins TRBV18 and TRBJ1-1; perhaps TRBD1 as D (6 bases). With 1 base removed from V and 4 bases from J, the gap between germline ends came to 10 bases. Germline V gene data show CDR1 as KGHSH and CDR2 as LQKENI. CDR3 length: 14 residues. This chain's CDR3 is CASSPRQGSTEAFF. CDR3 DNA: TGTGCCAGCTCACCACGGCAGGGGAGCACTGAAGCTTTCTTT.

The V gene is TRBV6-6, the J gene TRBJ2-7; D is unclear. The CDR3 covers 12 residues. Between the trimmed V and J ends, which lost 2 bases and 3 bases, there was a span of 5 bases. The V gene's germline CDR1 is MNHNY and CDR2 SVGAGI (reference sequence). The CDR3 sequence: CASSYVNYEQYF. The DNA of the CDR3 is TGTGCCAGCAGTTACGTCAACTACGAGCAGTACTTC.

The chain carries TRBV6-8 and TRBJ2-6; D may match TRBD1 or TRBD2 (6 bases each). Germline loops: CDR1 MNHGY, CDR2 SAAAGT. The CDR3 length is 18 residues. The germline V and J ends were trimmed by 7 bases and 0 bases, with 19 bases remaining between them. The CDR3, as DNA: TGTGCCAGCAAACCGAGGGGGGACACCTTCTCTGGGGCCAACGTCCTGACTTTC. Protein product: CASKPRGDTFSGANVLTF.

The V gene is TRBV7-9, the J gene TRBJ2-3, with 7 bases matching TRBD1. CDR1 and CDR2 from the germline V gene are SEHNR and FQNEAQ (reference sequence). This CDR3 has 15 amino acids. Trimming cost V 2 bases and J 6 bases; bases outside gene matches: 8. CDR3 amino acids: CASSLRTGVADTQYF. As DNA, the CDR3 is TGTGCCAGCAGCTTAAGAACAGGGGTTGCGGATACGCAGTATTTT.

The gene calls are TRBV13 and TRBJ1-1; D is unclear. The germline CDR1 and CDR2 sequences are PRHDT and FYEKMQ (reference sequence). This CDR3 is 16 amino acids long. Between the trimmed V and J ends, which lost 0 bases and 3 bases, there was a span of 14 bases. The CDR3 sequence is CASSLGRTVLDTEAFF. CDR3 coding DNA: TGTGCCAGCAGCTTAGGTCGTACGGTTTTGGACACTGAAGCTTTCTTT. The variable domain in full, with the rest retrieved from reference TRBV13 and TRBJ1-1, is AAGVIQSPRHLIKEKRETATLKCYPIPRHDTVYWYQQGPGQDPQFLISFYEKMQSDKGSIPDRFSAQQFSDYHSELNMSSLELGDSALYFCASSLGRTVLDTEAFFGQGTRLTVV.

The gene calls are TRBV6-5 and TRBJ2-7, with D unclear. V gave up 0 bases and J gave up 3 bases, with 12 bases separating them. The length of the CDR3 is 15 residues. Germline V gene data show CDR1 as MNHEY and CDR2 as SVGAGI. The CDR3 loop reads CASSYSRLPDYEQYF. The CDR3 DNA is TGTGCCAGCAGTTACTCGAGACTTCCAGACTACGAGCAGTACTTC.

The chain joins TRBV28 to TRBJ1-2, with a weak D call TRBD1 (5 bases). V lost 6 bases to trimming and J lost 6 bases, with 20 bases between them. The CDR3 covers 15 residues. CDR1 MDHEN and CDR2 SYDVKM come from the germline V gene. The CDR3 sequence: CASSQWNGGPDGYTF. The DNA of the CDR3 is TGTGCCAGCAGCCAATGGAATGGGGGTCCTGATGGCTACACCTTC.

This CDR3 is CASSSGQETQYF. The CDR3, as DNA: TGTGCCAGCAGCTCGGGTCAAGAGACCCAGTACTTC. The V call is TRBV11-2, the J call TRBJ2-5; no clear D gene. The CDR3 runs to 12 residues. The V end was cut by 4 bases, the J end by 2 bases, with 5 bases between. The germline CDR1 and CDR2 sequences are SGHAT and FQNNGV.

This clone was seen only a few times. The chain uses TRBV5-4 and TRBJ2-1; the D gene is possibly TRBD1 (5 bases). Germline lookup yields CDR1 SGHNT and CDR2 YYREEE (reference sequence). V dropped 4 bases and J dropped 7 bases, with 15 bases sitting between them. This CDR3 contains 14 residues. The CDR3 nucleotides are TGTGCCAGCAGCCGAGCTGAACAGGAGAATGAGCAGTTCTTC. Translated, it gives CASSRAEQENEQFF.

The rearrangement uses TRBV15 and TRBJ2-1; 15 bases align to TRBD2. CDR1 and CDR2 (germline): LNHNV, YYDKDF (reference sequence). With V trimmed by 5 bases and J by 5 bases, 7 bases remained unmatched. This CDR3 has 17 residues. CDR3 sequence: CATSARTSGRGNNEQFF. In nucleotides, the CDR3 is TGTGCCACCAGCGCTCGGACTAGCGGGAGGGGGAACAATGAGCAGTTCTTC.

This clone was observed a single time. DNA of the CDR3: TGCGCCAGCAGCCAAAGCATAGGGGAGACCCAGTACTTC. Encoded protein: CASSQSIGETQYF. V is TRBV5-1 and J is TRBJ2-5; the D is unclear. V was shortened by 4 bases and J by 5 bases, with 12 bases between the two germline ends. The CDR3 sequence is 13 residues long. CDR1 SGHRS and CDR2 YFSETQ come from the germline V gene.

The genes are TRBV4-2 and TRBJ1-2; the D is unclear. The germline V and J ends were trimmed by 0 bases and 4 bases, with 18 bases remaining between them. This CDR3 comprises 17 residues. From germline, CDR1 is LGHNA and CDR2 YNFKEQ. CDR3 sequence: CASSQDMFSGRLYGYTF. The CDR3 nucleotides read TGTGCCAGCAGCCAAGATATGTTCTCGGGTAGACTCTATGGCTACACCTTC.

V is TRBV28 and J is TRBJ2-5, with TRBD2 matching 11 bases. Germline CDR1 MDHEN, CDR2 SYDVKM. The length of the CDR3 is 18 residues. The junction had 14 bases not matched to a gene; V was cut back by 7 bases and J by 1 base. The CDR3 nucleotides read TGTGCCAGCACCCACCCGAGCCTAGCGGGGGGCCTCCAAGAGACCCAGTACTTC. It translates to CASTHPSLAGGLQETQYF.

J is TRBJ1-5 and V is TRBV12-5; D is perhaps TRBD1 (6 bases). V was cut by 7 bases and J by 3 bases, with 25 bases left in between. The CDR3 runs to 18 residues. The germline CDR1 and CDR2 sequences are LGHNT and FRNRAP. CDR3 sequence (DNA): TGTGCTAGTGCCTCTGAGAGGCGGGACACAGGGCACAATCAGCCCCAGCATTTT. Amino acid sequence: CASASERRDTGHNQPQHF.

The chain combines TRBV7-9 with TRBJ2-5; 8 bases align to TRBD1. Per the germline V gene, CDR1 is SEHNR and CDR2 is FQNEAQ (reference sequence). V gave up 6 bases and J gave up 4 bases; unmatched junction bases: 13. The CDR3 is made up of 16 amino acids. CDR3: CASRSVEQGARETQYF. The CDR3 nucleotides read TGTGCCAGCAGATCAGTGGAGCAGGGGGCTAGAGAGACCCAGTACTTC.

CDR3: CASLRGTGANVLTF. As DNA, the CDR3 is TGTGCCAGCCTTCGGGGGACCGGGGCCAACGTCCTGACTTTC. V usage is TRBV6-6 and J usage is TRBJ2-6; a possible D gene is TRBD2 (6 bases). V lost 8 bases and J lost 4, with 12 bases in between. This CDR3 has 14 amino acids. Germline CDR1 MNHNY, CDR2 SVGAGI (reference sequence).

The chain combines TRBV28 with TRBJ2-7, with 7 positions matching TRBD1. V was clipped by 5 bases and J by 3 bases; unmatched bases: 4. Germline lookup yields CDR1 MDHEN and CDR2 SYDVKM. The CDR3 is made up of 13 amino acids. As DNA, the CDR3 is TGTGCCAGCAGTCCGGGACAGAGCTACGAGCAGTACTTC. Its translation: CASSPGQSYEQYF.

The CDR3 sequence: CASSQNPGQTNEKLFF. The CDR3, as DNA: TGTGCCAGCAGCCAAAACCCCGGCCAGACGAATGAAAAACTGTTTTTT. The chain couples TRBV4-2 to TRBJ1-4; D gene uncertain. Trimming removed 2 bases at V and 5 bases at J, with 15 bases between. In germline, CDR1 is LGHNA, CDR2 YNFKEQ. The CDR3 sequence is 16 residues long.

This chain uses TRBV7-9 with TRBJ1-2; TRBD1 might be the D (6 bases). V dropped 0 bases and J dropped 2 bases, with 10 bases sitting between them. The CDR3 spans 15 residues. Germline-derived CDR1 and CDR2 are SEHNR and FQNEAQ (reference sequence). CDR3 sequence: CASSLAQGQNYGYTF. CDR3 in DNA: TGTGCCAGCAGCTTAGCGCAGGGGCAGAACTATGGCTACACCTTC.